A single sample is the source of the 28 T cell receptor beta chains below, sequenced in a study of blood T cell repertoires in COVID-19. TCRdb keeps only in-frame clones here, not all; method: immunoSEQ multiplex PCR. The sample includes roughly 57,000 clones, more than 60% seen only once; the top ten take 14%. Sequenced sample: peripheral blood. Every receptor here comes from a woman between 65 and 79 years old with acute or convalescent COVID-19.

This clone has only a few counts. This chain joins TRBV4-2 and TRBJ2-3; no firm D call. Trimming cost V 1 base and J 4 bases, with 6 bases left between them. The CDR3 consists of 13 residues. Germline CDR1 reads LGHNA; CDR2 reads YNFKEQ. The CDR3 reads CASSQGLPDTQYF. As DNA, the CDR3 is TGTGCCAGCAGCCAAGGTCTACCAGATACGCAGTATTTT.

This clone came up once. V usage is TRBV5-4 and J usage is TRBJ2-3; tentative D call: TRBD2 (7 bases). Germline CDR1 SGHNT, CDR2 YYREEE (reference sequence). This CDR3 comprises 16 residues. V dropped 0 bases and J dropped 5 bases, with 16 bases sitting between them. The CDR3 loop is CASSLGSRGAKDTQYF. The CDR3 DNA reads TGTGCCAGCAGCTTGGGTAGTCGGGGGGCCAAAGATACGCAGTATTTT. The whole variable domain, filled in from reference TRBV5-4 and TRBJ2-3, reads ETGVTQSPTHLIKTRGQQVTLRCSSQSGHNTVSWYQQALGQGPQFIFQYYREEENGRGNFPPRFSGLQFPNYSSELNVNALELDDSALYLCASSLGSRGAKDTQYFGPGTRLTVL.

The CDR3 sequence: CASSFLPPGGTGTDTQYF. CDR3 nucleotides: TGCGCCAGCAGCTTCTTGCCTCCCGGAGGGACAGGCACAGATACGCAGTATTTT. This chain uses TRBV5-1 with TRBJ2-3, with D possibly TRBD1 on 7 matching bases. The CDR3 contains 18 residues. Germline V CDR1 and CDR2: SGHRS, YFSETQ. V was clipped by 2 bases and J by 1 base, with 20 bases between them.

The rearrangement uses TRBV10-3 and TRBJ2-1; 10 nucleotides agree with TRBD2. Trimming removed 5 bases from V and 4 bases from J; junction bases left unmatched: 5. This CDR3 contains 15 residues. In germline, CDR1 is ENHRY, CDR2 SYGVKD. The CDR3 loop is CAISPGTSVYNEQFF. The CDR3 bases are TGTGCCATCAGTCCCGGGACTAGCGTATACAATGAGCAGTTCTTC.

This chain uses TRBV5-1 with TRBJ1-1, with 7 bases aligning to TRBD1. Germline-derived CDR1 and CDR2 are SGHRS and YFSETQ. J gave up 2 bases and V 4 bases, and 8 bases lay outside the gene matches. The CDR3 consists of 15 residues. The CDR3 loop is CASSPRTGPNTEAFF. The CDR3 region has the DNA TGCGCCAGCAGCCCCCGGACAGGACCTAACACTGAAGCTTTCTTT.

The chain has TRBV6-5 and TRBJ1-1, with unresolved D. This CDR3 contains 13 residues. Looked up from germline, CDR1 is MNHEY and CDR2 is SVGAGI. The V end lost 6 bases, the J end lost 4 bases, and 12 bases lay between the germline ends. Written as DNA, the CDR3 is TGTGCCAGCAGCCGCGCCATTGGCACTGAAGCTTTCTTT. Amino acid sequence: CASSRAIGTEAFF.

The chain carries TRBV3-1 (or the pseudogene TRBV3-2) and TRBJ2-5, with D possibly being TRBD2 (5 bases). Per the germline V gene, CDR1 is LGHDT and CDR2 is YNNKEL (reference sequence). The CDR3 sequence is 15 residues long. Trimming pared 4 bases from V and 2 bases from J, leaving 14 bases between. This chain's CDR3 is CASSPARGIQETQYF. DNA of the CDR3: TGTGCCAGCAGCCCTGCTAGAGGGATACAAGAGACCCAGTACTTC.

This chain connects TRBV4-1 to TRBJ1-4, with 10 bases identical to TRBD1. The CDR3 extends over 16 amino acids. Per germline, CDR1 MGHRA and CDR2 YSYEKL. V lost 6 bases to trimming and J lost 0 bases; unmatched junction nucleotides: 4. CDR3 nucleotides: TGCGCCAGCAGTCTCGGACAGGGGGCAACTAATGAAAAACTGTTTTTT. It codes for CASSLGQGATNEKLFF.

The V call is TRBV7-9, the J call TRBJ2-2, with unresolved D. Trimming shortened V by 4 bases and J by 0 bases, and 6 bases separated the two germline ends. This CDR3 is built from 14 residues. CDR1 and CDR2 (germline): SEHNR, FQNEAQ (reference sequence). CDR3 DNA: TGTGCCAGCAGCTACAATACGAACACCGGGGAGCTGTTTTTT. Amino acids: CASSYNTNTGELFF.

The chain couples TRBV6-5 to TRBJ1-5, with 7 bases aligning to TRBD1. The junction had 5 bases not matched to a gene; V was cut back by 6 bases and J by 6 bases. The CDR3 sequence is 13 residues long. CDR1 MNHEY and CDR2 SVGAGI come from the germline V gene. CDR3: CASSGYRGQPQHF. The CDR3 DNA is TGTGCCAGCAGCGGGTACAGGGGTCAGCCCCAGCATTTT.

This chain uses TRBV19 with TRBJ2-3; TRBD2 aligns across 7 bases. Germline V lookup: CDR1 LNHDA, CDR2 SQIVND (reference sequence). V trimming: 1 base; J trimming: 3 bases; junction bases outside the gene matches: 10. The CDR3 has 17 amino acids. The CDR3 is CASSIVVRGVGTDTQYF. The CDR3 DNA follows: TGTGCCAGTAGTATAGTGGTCCGGGGGGTTGGGACAGATACGCAGTATTTT. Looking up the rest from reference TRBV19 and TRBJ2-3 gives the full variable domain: DGGITQSPKYLFRKEGQNVTLSCEQNLNHDAMYWYRQDPGQGLRLIYYSQIVNDFQKGDIAEGYSVSREKKESFPLTVTSAQKNPTAFYLCASSIVVRGVGTDTQYFGPGTRLTVL.

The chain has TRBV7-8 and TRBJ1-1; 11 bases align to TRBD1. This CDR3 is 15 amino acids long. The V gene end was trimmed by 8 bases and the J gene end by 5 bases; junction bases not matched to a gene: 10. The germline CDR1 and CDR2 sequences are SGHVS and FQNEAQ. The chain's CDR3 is CASSSGTGGGTEAFF. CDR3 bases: TGTGCCAGCTCCTCCGGGACAGGGGGAGGTACTGAAGCTTTCTTT. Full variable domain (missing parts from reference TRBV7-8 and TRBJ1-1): GAGVSQSPRYKVAKRGQDVALRCDPISGHVSLFWYQQALGQGPEFLTYFQNEAQLDKSGLPSDRFFAERPEGSVSTLKIQRTQQEDSAVYLCASSSGTGGGTEAFFGQGTRLTVV.

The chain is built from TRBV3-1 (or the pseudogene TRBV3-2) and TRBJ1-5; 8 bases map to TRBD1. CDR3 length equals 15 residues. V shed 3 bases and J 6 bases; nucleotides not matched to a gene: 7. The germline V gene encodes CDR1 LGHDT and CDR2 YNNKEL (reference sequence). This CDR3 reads CASSHSGGRSQPQHF. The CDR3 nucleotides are TGTGCCAGCAGCCATTCAGGGGGCAGGAGTCAGCCCCAGCATTTT.

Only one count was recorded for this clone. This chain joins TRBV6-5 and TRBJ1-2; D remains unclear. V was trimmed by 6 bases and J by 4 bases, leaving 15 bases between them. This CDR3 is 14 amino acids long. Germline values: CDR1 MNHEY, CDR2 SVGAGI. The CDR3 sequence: CASSPVGSSYGYTF. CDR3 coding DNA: TGTGCCAGCAGCCCGGTCGGGTCGAGCTATGGCTACACCTTC.

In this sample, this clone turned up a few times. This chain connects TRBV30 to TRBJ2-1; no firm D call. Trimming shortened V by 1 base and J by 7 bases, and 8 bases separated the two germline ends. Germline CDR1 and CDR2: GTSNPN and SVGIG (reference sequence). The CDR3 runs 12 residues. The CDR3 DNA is TGTGCCTGGAGTGCGCGGAAGAATGAGCAGTTCTTC. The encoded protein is CAWSARKNEQFF.

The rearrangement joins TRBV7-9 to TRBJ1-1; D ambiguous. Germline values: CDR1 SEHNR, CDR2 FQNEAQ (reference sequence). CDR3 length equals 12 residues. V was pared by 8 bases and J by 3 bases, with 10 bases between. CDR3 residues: CASDWRDTEAFF. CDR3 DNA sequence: TGTGCCAGCGATTGGAGGGACACTGAAGCTTTCTTT.

Here the CDR3 DNA reads TGCAGTGCTAGTGCGGGCAGGGGATCGGCTAACTATGGCTACACCTTC. Amino acids: CSASAGRGSANYGYTF. The chain uses TRBV20-1 and TRBJ1-2; the D gene is possibly TRBD1 (6 bases). Between the trimmed V and J ends, which lost 3 bases and 0 bases, there was a span of 17 bases. CDR1 and CDR2 from the germline V gene are DFQATT and SNEGSKA (reference sequence). This CDR3 region has 16 residues.

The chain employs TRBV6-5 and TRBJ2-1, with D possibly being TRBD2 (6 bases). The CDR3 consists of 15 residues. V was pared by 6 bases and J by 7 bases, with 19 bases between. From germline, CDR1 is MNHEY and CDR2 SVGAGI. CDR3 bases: TGTGCCAGCAGCGGTCTCACCTGGAGGGAGAATGAGCAGTTCTTC. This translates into CASSGLTWRENEQFF.

CDR3 DNA sequence: TGTGCCAGCACCCCCAACCCGATAGACGGGGAGCTGTTTTTT. This codes for CASTPNPIDGELFF. The chain couples TRBV5-8 to TRBJ2-2; no clear D gene. CDR1 and CDR2 from the germline V gene are SGHTS and YDEGEE. The CDR3 is 14 amino acids. The V gene lost 6 bases and the J gene lost 7 bases, with 16 bases spanning the gap. The full variable domain, completed using reference TRBV5-8 and TRBJ2-2, is EAGVTQSPTHLIKTRGQQATLRCSPISGHTSVYWYQQALGLGLQFLLWYDEGEERNRGNFPPRFSGRQFPNYSSELNVNALELEDSALYLCASTPNPIDGELFFGEGSRLTVL.

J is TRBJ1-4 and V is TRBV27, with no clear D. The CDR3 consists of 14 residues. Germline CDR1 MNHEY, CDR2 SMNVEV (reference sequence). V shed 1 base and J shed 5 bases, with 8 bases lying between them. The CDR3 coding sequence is TGTGCCAGCAGTTTATACTTTAAGAATGAAAAACTGTTTTTT. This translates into CASSLYFKNEKLFF.

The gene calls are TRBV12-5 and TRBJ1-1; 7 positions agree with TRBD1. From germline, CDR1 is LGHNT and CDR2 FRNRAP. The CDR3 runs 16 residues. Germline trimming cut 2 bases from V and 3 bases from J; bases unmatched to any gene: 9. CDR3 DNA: TGTGCTAGTGGTTTGCCCACAGGGGTCGGTGACACTGAAGCTTTCTTT. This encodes CASGLPTGVGDTEAFF.

CDR3 coding DNA: TGTGCCAGCAGCCTTCGATCCATGGGTGGGGGGGCCGGAGGCTACACCTTC. It encodes CASSLRSMGGGAGGYTF. The chain joins TRBV11-2 to TRBJ1-2; TRBD1 is a possible D gene (6 bases). CDR1 is SGHAT and CDR2 is FQNNGV in the germline V gene. This CDR3 comprises 17 residues. The germline V and J ends were trimmed by 5 bases and 8 bases, with 27 bases remaining between them.

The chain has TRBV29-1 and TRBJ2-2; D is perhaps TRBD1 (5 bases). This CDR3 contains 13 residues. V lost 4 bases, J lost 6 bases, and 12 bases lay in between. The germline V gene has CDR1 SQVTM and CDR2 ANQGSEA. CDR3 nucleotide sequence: TGCAGCGTTGGTAGGGGAAGGGCCGGGGAGCTGTTTTTT. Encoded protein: CSVGRGRAGELFF.

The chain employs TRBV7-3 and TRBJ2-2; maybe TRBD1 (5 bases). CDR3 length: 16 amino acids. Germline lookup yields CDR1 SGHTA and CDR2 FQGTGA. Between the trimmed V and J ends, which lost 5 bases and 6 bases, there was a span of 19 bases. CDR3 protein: CASSPPGLTPPGELFF. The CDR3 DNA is TGTGCCAGCAGCCCCCCAGGGCTCACACCCCCCGGGGAGCTGTTTTTT.

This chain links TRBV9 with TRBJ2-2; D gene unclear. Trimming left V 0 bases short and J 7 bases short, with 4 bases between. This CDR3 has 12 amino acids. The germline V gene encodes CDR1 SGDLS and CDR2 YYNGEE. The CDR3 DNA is TGTGCCAGCAGCGTAGAGCGCGGGGAGCTGTTTTTT. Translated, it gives CASSVERGELFF.

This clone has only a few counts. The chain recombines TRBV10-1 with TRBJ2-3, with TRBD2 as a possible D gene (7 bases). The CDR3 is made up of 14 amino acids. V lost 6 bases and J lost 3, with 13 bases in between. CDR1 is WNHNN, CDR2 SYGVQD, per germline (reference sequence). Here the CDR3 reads CASRRGGPTDTQYF. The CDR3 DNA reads TGCGCCAGCAGGAGGGGGGGGCCGACAGATACGCAGTATTTT.

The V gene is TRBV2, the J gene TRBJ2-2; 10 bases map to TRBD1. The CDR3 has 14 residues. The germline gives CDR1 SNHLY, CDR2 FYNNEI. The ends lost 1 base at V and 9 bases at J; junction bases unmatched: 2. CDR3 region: CASSEGDRGRELFF. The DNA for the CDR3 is TGTGCCAGCAGTGAAGGGGACAGGGGCCGGGAGCTGTTTTTT.

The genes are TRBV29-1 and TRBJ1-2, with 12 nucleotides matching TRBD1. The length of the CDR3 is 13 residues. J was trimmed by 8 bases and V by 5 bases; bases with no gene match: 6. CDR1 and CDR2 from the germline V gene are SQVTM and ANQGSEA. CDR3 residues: CSVTGTGGRGYTF. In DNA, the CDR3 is TGCAGCGTTACCGGGACAGGGGGCCGCGGCTACACCTTC.